These 22 T cell receptor beta chains came from one sample sequenced in a study of cytomegalovirus exposure and HLA in healthy donors. Researchers ran the PCR with 60 Vbeta and 13 Jbeta primers. The table came from immunoSEQ multiplex PCR; TCRdb's copy has only in-frame clones and leaves some out. Of just over 150,000 clones in the sample, 65% to 85% were seen once. Sequencing was carried out using PBMCs. The receptor source for this set is a male donor in good health and CMV-seropositive.

This rearrangement joins TRBV28 to TRBJ1-3; 10 nucleotides align to TRBD1. Germline V CDR1 and CDR2: MDHEN, SYDVKM. CDR3 length: 14 residues. J was trimmed by 10 bases and V by 6 bases; bases with no gene match: 9. Here the CDR3 reads CASRTGGSRGTIYF. In DNA form, the CDR3 reads TGTGCCAGCAGGACAGGGGGCTCGAGAGGAACCATATATTTT.

The chain recombines TRBV2 with TRBJ2-7, with D unresolved. CDR3 size: 15 residues. Germline V gives CDR1 SNHLY, CDR2 FYNNEI. Trimming took off 7 bases at V and 3 bases at J, with 19 bases between the two ends. The CDR3 loop is CASTPARNSIYEQYF. CDR3 nucleotide sequence: TGTGCCAGCACTCCAGCGAGGAACTCCATCTACGAGCAGTACTTC.

This clone was picked up one time. One end of the junction fails to match germline, which may point to a read error. V usage is TRBV7-7 and J usage is TRBJ2-3, with 14 bases aligning to TRBD2. The CDR3 has 19 amino acids. Looked up from germline, CDR1 is SSHAT and CDR2 is FNYEAQ (reference sequence). CDR3 protein: CASSPGLAGGLWGTDTQYF. As DNA, the CDR3 is TGTGCTAGCAGCCCCGGACTAGCGGGAGGACTCTGGGGCACAGATACGCAGTATTTT.

The chain combines TRBV27 with TRBJ2-2, with D possibly matching TRBD2 (6 bases). CDR1 is MNHEY, CDR2 SMNVEV, per germline (reference sequence). V was trimmed by 2 bases and J by 1 base, leaving 11 bases between them. This CDR3 spans 16 amino acids. CDR3 protein: CASSLVGTLNTGELFF. The CDR3 region has the DNA TGTGCCAGCAGTTTAGTGGGGACTCTGAACACCGGGGAGCTGTTTTTT.

A word on this clone: Other DNA sequences in this sample translate to the same CDR3. This chain links TRBV19 with TRBJ1-5; possible D gene TRBD1, 5 bases. V lost 6 bases to trimming and J lost 2 bases, with 14 bases between them. Germline-derived CDR1 and CDR2 are LNHDA and SQIVND (reference sequence). This CDR3 is built from 15 residues. Here the CDR3 reads CASRLPGGGNQPQHF. The CDR3 nucleotides are TGTGCCAGTAGATTACCGGGAGGGGGCAATCAGCCCCAGCATTTT.

This clone was recorded a few times. The chain is built from TRBV19 and TRBJ2-4; the match to TRBD2 covers 10 bases. V shed 4 bases and J 1 base; nucleotides not matched to a gene: 4. The CDR3 sequence is 16 residues long. Germline V gene sequence: CDR1 LNHDA, CDR2 SQIVND (reference sequence). This chain's CDR3 is CASSTPGLAAKNIQYF. The CDR3 DNA reads as TGTGCCAGTAGTACTCCGGGACTAGCGGCCAAAAACATTCAGTACTTC.

V gene TRBV6-5 combines with J gene TRBJ2-5; TRBD1 might be the D (7 bases). The V and J ends lost 4 bases and 2 bases respectively, with 11 bases between them. Per the germline V gene, CDR1 is MNHEY and CDR2 is SVGAGI. The CDR3 runs to 14 residues. CDR3 sequence: CASSFQGGQETQYF. The CDR3 bases are TGTGCCAGCAGTTTTCAGGGGGGACAAGAGACCCAGTACTTC.

This chain joins TRBV4-1 and TRBJ2-7; TRBD1 agrees at 7 bases. The CDR3 consists of 15 residues. Germline CDR1 and CDR2: MGHRA and YSYEKL. Trimming at V came to 1 base and at J to 3 bases, leaving 6 bases not matched to a gene. The CDR3 nucleotides are TGCGCCAGCAGCCAAGTCCGGGACAGCTTCTACGAGCAGTACTTC. It specifies CASSQVRDSFYEQYF.

The chain uses TRBV19 and TRBJ2-2; D is possibly TRBD2 (5 bases). The CDR3 consists of 17 residues. The germline gives CDR1 LNHDA, CDR2 SQIVND (reference sequence). The V and J ends lost 5 bases and 0 bases respectively, with 16 bases between them. In DNA form, the CDR3 reads TGTGCCAGTAGTGTGCGGGTACAGTCTACGAACACCGGGGAGCTGTTTTTT. Amino acid sequence: CASSVRVQSTNTGELFF.

V and J are TRBV19 and TRBJ1-5; unclear D gene. Per germline, CDR1 LNHDA and CDR2 SQIVND (reference sequence). The ends were cut back, 8 bases at V and 0 bases at J, with 11 bases in the middle. The CDR3 has 14 amino acids. CDR3: CASGWRDSNQPQHF. CDR3 in DNA: TGTGCCAGTGGTTGGCGGGATAGCAATCAGCCCCAGCATTTT. The variable domain in full, with the rest retrieved from reference TRBV19 and TRBJ1-5, is DGGITQSPKYLFRKEGQNVTLSCEQNLNHDAMYWYRQDPGQGLRLIYYSQIVNDFQKGDIAEGYSVSREKKESFPLTVTSAQKNPTAFYLCASGWRDSNQPQHFGDGTRLSIL.

This clone turned up a few times. This chain uses TRBV6-6 with TRBJ2-7, with TRBD2 matching over 8 bases. The length of the CDR3 is 12 residues. The V and J ends lost 10 bases and 1 base, in that order; junction bases with no gene match: 3. Germline assignment: CDR1 MNHNY and CDR2 SVGAGI (reference sequence). The CDR3 region has the DNA TGTGCCATTAGCGGGAATTCCTACGAGCAGTACTTC. The encoded protein is CAISGNSYEQYF.

The rearrangement joins TRBV11-1 to TRBJ2-3; 7 bases line up with TRBD2. This CDR3 has 14 residues. The J segment lost 1 base and the V segment lost 8 bases, leaving 6 bases of the junction unmatched. Germline assignment: CDR1 SGHAT and CDR2 FQDESV (reference sequence). CDR3 sequence (DNA): TGTGCCAGCTCAAGGACTAGACGCACAGATACGCAGTATTTT. Its protein is CASSRTRRTDTQYF. Full variable domain (missing parts from reference TRBV11-1 and TRBJ2-3): EAEVAQSPRYKITEKSQAVAFWCDPISGHATLYWYRQILGQGPELLVQFQDESVVDDSQLPKDRFSAERLKGVDSTLKIQPAELGDSAMYLCASSRTRRTDTQYFGPGTRLTVL.

The chain is built from TRBV2 and TRBJ2-7; 8 nucleotides align to TRBD1. The CDR3 sequence is 12 residues long. CDR1 SNHLY and CDR2 FYNNEI come from the germline V gene. J gave up 3 bases and V 6 bases, and 1 base lay outside the gene matches. The CDR3 DNA reads as TGTGCCAGCAGGGACAGGGTCTACGAGCAGTACTTC. Protein sequence: CASRDRVYEQYF.

The rearrangement uses TRBV5-1 and TRBJ2-1; 8 nucleotides align to TRBD2. Per germline, CDR1 SGHRS and CDR2 YFSETQ. This CDR3 is built from 16 residues. V lost 0 bases and J lost 1; bases outside the gene matches: 3. CDR3: CASSLGTSTSYNEQFF. In nucleotides, the CDR3 is TGCGCCAGCAGCTTGGGGACTAGCACGTCCTACAATGAGCAGTTCTTC.

The chain carries TRBV5-1 and TRBJ2-5; D perhaps matches TRBD2 (6 bases). Trimming shortened V by 4 bases and J by 4 bases, and 11 bases separated the two germline ends. The CDR3 has 13 residues. Germline V gene sequence: CDR1 SGHRS, CDR2 YFSETQ. The CDR3, as DNA: TGCGCCAGCAGCAGTGTGGGAGGAGAGACCCAGTACTTC. As protein: CASSSVGGETQYF.

This clone was seen just once. The rearrangement uses TRBV11-2 and TRBJ1-6; D remains ambiguous. The V end lost 2 bases, the J end lost 5 bases, and 10 bases lay between the germline ends. The CDR3 is 15 amino acids. Germline CDR1 and CDR2: SGHAT and FQNNGV. CDR3 sequence: CASSLLVSDNSPLHF. DNA of the CDR3: TGTGCCAGCAGCTTATTGGTCAGCGATAATTCACCCCTCCACTTT.

This clone occurred a few times. The chain is built from TRBV7-8 and TRBJ2-7, with 9 bases that match TRBD2. Losses at the gene ends were 10 bases for V and 4 bases for J; bases not matched to a gene: 11. Germline V lookup: CDR1 SGHVS, CDR2 FQNEAQ. The CDR3 runs to 14 residues. CDR3 region: CAISLAGVGYEQYF. The CDR3 DNA sequence: TGTGCCATTAGCTTAGCGGGAGTGGGATACGAGCAGTACTTC.

The V and J genes are TRBV19 and TRBJ1-1; no reliable D call. Looked up from germline, CDR1 is LNHDA and CDR2 is SQIVND (reference sequence). The CDR3 sequence is 16 residues long. V shed 6 bases and J shed 6 bases, with 23 bases lying between them. The CDR3 DNA is TGTGCCAGTAGAATCCACCGGCTGGAGGCGAGGGCTGAAGCTTTCTTT. It codes for CASRIHRLEARAEAFF.

This clone was counted between two and nine times. The chain joins TRBV6-5 to TRBJ1-5, with D perhaps matching TRBD1 (5 bases). This CDR3 has 14 amino acids. Per germline, CDR1 MNHEY and CDR2 SVGAGI. Trimming cost V 0 bases and J 5 bases, with 8 bases left between them. This chain's CDR3 is CASSYSGLYQPQHF. DNA for the CDR3: TGTGCCAGCAGTTACTCGGGGCTCTATCAGCCCCAGCATTTT.

This clone was seen once. For the CDR3, the DNA is TGTGCCAGCTCACCACCGGGACAGCAACGCTACGAGCAGTACTTC. Translating it yields CASSPPGQQRYEQYF. This chain uses TRBV18 with TRBJ2-7, with TRBD1 matching 7 bases. J lost 3 bases, V lost 0 bases, and 5 bases had no gene match. CDR1 is KGHSH, CDR2 LQKENI, per germline. The CDR3 extends over 15 amino acids.

The rearrangement uses TRBV5-1 and TRBJ2-5, with TRBD2 identical over 15 bases. CDR3 length: 16 amino acids. Trimming took 4 bases from V and 6 from J; bases not matched to a gene: 7. Germline V CDR1 and CDR2: SGHRS, YFSETQ. The CDR3 loop is CASSIGTSGRMKTQYF. CDR3 coding DNA: TGCGCCAGCAGCATAGGGACTAGCGGGAGGATGAAGACCCAGTACTTC.

The CDR3 protein is CASRLDISYEQYF. The CDR3 DNA reads as TGTGCCAGCAGACTGGACATATCCTACGAGCAGTACTTC. This chain connects TRBV27 to TRBJ2-7; possibly TRBD1 for D (5 bases). Germline V gene data show CDR1 as MNHEY and CDR2 as SMNVEV (reference sequence). Trimming stripped 6 bases from V and 1 base from J, with 10 bases between. The CDR3 is 13 residues long.